The rows below give T cell receptor beta chains drawn from one sample of a study of T cell repertoires in cytomegalovirus infection. These receptors have no identified antigens. MiXCR, run by TCRdb on the reads, gives a single entry per CDR3 protein. The sample holds a few hundred thousand distinct CDR3 sequences; 22% are singletons and the top ten take about 20%. Sequences were derived from cultured PBMCs, sampled from culture after CMV antigen stimulation. These receptors originate from a human donor in good health (CMV status not recorded). Some clones in this sample may be carry-over from other donors' samples. The CDR3 runs from the conserved cysteine through the conserved F or W. The D gene is left open where the match is weak. Clone size, where shown, is once, few, many, or a class for clones that have expanded.

clone size	V gene	J gene	D gene	CDR3 DNA	CDR3 protein
.	TRBV5-6	TRBJ1-2	.	TGTGCCAGCAGCTCAGCCCGGAACTATGGCTACACCTTC	CASSSARNYGYTF
.	TRBV7-9	TRBJ1-4	.	TGTGCCAGCGCACTTGCAACTAATGAAAAACTGTTTTTT	CASALATNEKLFF
many	TRBV7-2	TRBJ1-2	TRBD1	TGTGCCAGCAGCTCGGAGGACAGGGCGAACTATGGCTACACCTTC	CASSSEDRANYGYTF
few	TRBV24-1	TRBJ2-5	TRBD1	TGTGCCACCAGTGATTTGAGCTCGACAGGGGCCCACCAAGAGACCCAGTACTTC	CATSDLSSTGAHQETQYF
few	TRBV7-3	TRBJ2-3	.	TGTGCCAGCAGCGCGTTGGGGGAGGTCACAGATACGCAGTATTTT	CASSALGEVTDTQYF
.	TRBV20-1	TRBJ2-3	TRBD2	TGCAGTGCTAGAGCCCTAGCGGGAGGGCCGGGGTTTGCAGATACGCAGTATTTT	CSARALAGGPGFADTQYF
.	TRBV20-1	TRBJ2-1	.	TGCAGTGCTAGCGGGTCTAAGAACATGCAGCGGCATAATGAGCAGTTCTTC	CSASGSKNMQRHNEQFF
many	TRBV12-3/TRBV12-4	TRBJ1-6	.	TGTGCCAGCAGTCCGACTAGCAGGTTCAGCTCCTATAATTCACCCCTCCACTTT	CASSPTSRFSSYNSPLHF
few	TRBV12-3/TRBV12-4	TRBJ1-1	TRBD1	TGTGCCAGCAGCAGACAGGGTTGGTATGGTGAAGCTTTCTTT	CASSRQGWYGEAFF
few	TRBV4-1	TRBJ2-3	TRBD2	TGCGCCAGCAGCCAGGGAGCGGGACCCACCCCCGATACGCAGTATTTT	CASSQGAGPTPDTQYF
many	TRBV6-1	TRBJ2-7	.	TGTGCCAGCACGGTAAACAGGGCGTCCTACGAGCAGTACTTC	CASTVNRASYEQYF
many	TRBV7-2	TRBJ2-5	TRBD2	TGTGCCAGCAGTGCAGGGCGTTCGGCTAGCGGCAAACAAGAGACCCAGTACTTC	CASSAGRSASGKQETQYF
many	TRBV7-6	TRBJ2-7	.	TGTGCCAGCAGCTTAGGGGACCCACTGGGAGGTGAGCAGTACTTC	CASSLGDPLGGEQYF
few	TRBV19	TRBJ1-1	.	TGTGCCAGTAGTGTTTGGCAGTACACTGAAGCTTTCTTT	CASSVWQYTEAFF
.	TRBV7-2	TRBJ2-1	TRBD2	TGTGCCAGCAGCTCGACTAGCGGCGCCAATGAGCAGTTCTTC	CASSSTSGANEQFF
few	TRBV10-3	TRBJ2-6	.	TGTGCCATCCGGGGGCAGGATGCTGGGGCCAACGTCCTGACTTTC	CAIRGQDAGANVLTF
.	TRBV20-1	TRBJ1-2	.	TGCAGTGCTAGAGATCAGGGAAGGTTACACTATGGCTACACCTTC	CSARDQGRLHYGYTF
few	TRBV27	TRBJ2-4	.	TGTGCCAGCAGCCCCCTGGGACCGGAGGGCATTCAGTACTTC	CASSPLGPEGIQYF
many	TRBV27	TRBJ2-7	TRBD2	TGTGCCAGCAGCCGGCGTGGGGGGAGGGCCCGAGACGAGCAGTACTTC	CASSRRGGRARDEQYF
few	TRBV7-2	TRBJ2-1	.	TGTGCCAGCAGCTTAGTTCGGGACTCAGGCTACAATGAGCAGTTCTTC	CASSLVRDSGYNEQFF
few	TRBV28	TRBJ1-2	.	TGTGCCAGCAGACGCAGCGGGGGGGGCGCGGGGGGCTACACCTTC	CASRRSGGGAGGYTF
few	TRBV7-2	TRBJ1-1	.	TGTGCCAGCAGCTTAGTGACTCTGAATGAAGCTTTCTTT	CASSLVTLNEAFF
.	TRBV5-6	TRBJ2-1	.	TGTGCCAGCAGCTTTAGTATCAAGGGCAATGAGCAGTTCTTC	CASSFSIKGNEQFF
many	TRBV6-1	TRBJ1-5	.	TGTGCCAGCAGTGAGGGGGGCCTAAGCAATCAGCCCCAGCATTTT	CASSEGGLSNQPQHF
.	TRBV19	TRBJ2-3	TRBD2	TGTGCCAGTAGCAATGGGGGGGAGCATACGCAGTATTTT	CASSNGGEHTQYF
.	TRBV7-9	TRBJ2-2	TRBD2	TGTGCCAGCAGCTCCTTGACTAGCGGAGGGAATAGCGCCGGGGAGCTGTTTTTT	CASSSLTSGGNSAGELFF
.	TRBV6-5	TRBJ1-1	TRBD1	TGTGCCAGCAGTTACTCGATCGGGACAGGGGGAACTGAAGCTTTCTTT	CASSYSIGTGGTEAFF
few	TRBV10-3	TRBJ1-4	.	TGTGCCATCAGTGACGGCAAGAATGAAAAACTGTTTTTT	CAISDGKNEKLFF
.	TRBV12-5	TRBJ1-1	.	TGTGCTAGTGGTTTGGAATTGGTGACTGAAGCTTTCTTT	CASGLELVTEAFF
.	TRBV6-6	TRBJ1-1	.	TGTGCCAGCAGCCTCTTTGTTGGGGCGCTGAACACTGAAGCTTTCTTT	CASSLFVGALNTEAFF
.	TRBV24-1	TRBJ2-1	.	TGTGCCACCAGTGATCCCCTTAGTAATGAGCAGTTCTTC	CATSDPLSNEQFF
many	TRBV7-9	TRBJ1-1	.	TGTGCCAGCAGTTCCCGGGGTCTTAGCAGGAACACTGAAGCTTTCTTT	CASSSRGLSRNTEAFF
.	TRBV7-9	TRBJ2-7	.	TGTGCCACCGGATCCTACGAGCAGTACTTC	CATGSYEQYF
.	TRBV30	TRBJ2-3	.	TGTGCCTGGAGCGAGGGATCAGATACGCAGTATTTT	CAWSEGSDTQYF
many	TRBV7-6	TRBJ2-7	.	TGTGCCAGCAGCTTAGCGGACGGATACTACGAGCAGTACTTC	CASSLADGYYEQYF
many	TRBV7-8	TRBJ1-1	.	TGTGCCAGCAGCTTATATCTCACGGCGGGGGGCACTGAAGCTTTCTTT	CASSLYLTAGGTEAFF
many	TRBV4-1	TRBJ2-7	TRBD1	TGCGCCAGCAGCCAACCCGCACAGGGGCTCTCCTACGAGCAGTACTTC	CASSQPAQGLSYEQYF
many	TRBV7-2	TRBJ2-4	.	TGTGCCAGCAGCTTAGGGGGAGCCAAAAACATTCAGTACTTC	CASSLGGAKNIQYF
many	TRBV6-1	TRBJ2-5	.	TGTGCCAGCAGTGTAGGGGAGACCCAGTACTTC	CASSVGETQYF
.	TRBV13	TRBJ2-1	.	TGTGCCAGCAGCTACCGGCACAATGAGCAGTTCTTC	CASSYRHNEQFF
many	TRBV5-1	TRBJ2-5	.	TGCGCCAGCAGGTCAGAAGATAGAGGGACCCAGTACTTC	CASRSEDRGTQYF
many	TRBV7-8	TRBJ1-1	.	TGTGCCAGCAGCGCCCAAGGGCTGAACACTGAAGCTTTCTTT	CASSAQGLNTEAFF
.	TRBV24-1	TRBJ1-5	.	TGTGCCACCAGTGATCCTGGGCAGCCCCAGCATTTT	CATSDPGQPQHF
many	TRBV5-4	TRBJ2-7	TRBD2	TGTGCCAGCAGCTCCGCCGGGGGGGGCCGGTACGAGCAGTACTTC	CASSSAGGGRYEQYF